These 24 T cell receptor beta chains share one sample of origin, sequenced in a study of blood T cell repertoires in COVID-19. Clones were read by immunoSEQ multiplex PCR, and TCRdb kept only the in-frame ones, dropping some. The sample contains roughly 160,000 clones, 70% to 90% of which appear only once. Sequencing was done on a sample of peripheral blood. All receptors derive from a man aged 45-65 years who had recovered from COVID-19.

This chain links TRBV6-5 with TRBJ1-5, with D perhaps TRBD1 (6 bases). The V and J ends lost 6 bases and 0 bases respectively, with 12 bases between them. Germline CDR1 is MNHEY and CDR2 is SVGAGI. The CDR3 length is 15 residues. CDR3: CASRPRTDSNQPQHF. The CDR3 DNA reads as TGTGCCAGCAGACCTAGGACAGATAGCAATCAGCCCCAGCATTTT.

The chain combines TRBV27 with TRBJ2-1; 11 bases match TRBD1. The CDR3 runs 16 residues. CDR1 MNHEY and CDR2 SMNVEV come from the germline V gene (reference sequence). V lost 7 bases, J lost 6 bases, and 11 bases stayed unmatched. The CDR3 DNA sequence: TGTGCCAGCAATATGATCGGGACAGGGGGATTCAATGAGCAGTTCTTC. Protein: CASNMIGTGGFNEQFF.

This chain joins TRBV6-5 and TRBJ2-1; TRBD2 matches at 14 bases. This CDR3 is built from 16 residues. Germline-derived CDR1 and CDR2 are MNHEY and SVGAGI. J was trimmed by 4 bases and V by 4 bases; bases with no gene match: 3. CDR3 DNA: TGTGCCAGCAGTTCGACTAGCGGGGGGGTTTACAATGAGCAGTTCTTC. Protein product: CASSSTSGGVYNEQFF.

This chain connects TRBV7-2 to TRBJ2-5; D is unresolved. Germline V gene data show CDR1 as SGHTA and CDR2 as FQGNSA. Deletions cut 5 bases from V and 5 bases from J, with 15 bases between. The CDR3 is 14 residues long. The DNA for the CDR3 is TGTGCCAGCAGCCCGAGGATAGACGGCGAGACCCAGTACTTC. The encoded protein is CASSPRIDGETQYF.

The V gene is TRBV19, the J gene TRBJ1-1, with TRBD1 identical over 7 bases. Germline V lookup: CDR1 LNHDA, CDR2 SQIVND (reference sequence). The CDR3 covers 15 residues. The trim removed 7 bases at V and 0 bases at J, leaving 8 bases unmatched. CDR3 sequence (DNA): TGTGCCAGTACCCGACAGGGCGGGTTGAACACTGAAGCTTTCTTT. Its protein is CASTRQGGLNTEAFF. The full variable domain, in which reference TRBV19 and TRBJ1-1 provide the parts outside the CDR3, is DGGITQSPKYLFRKEGQNVTLSCEQNLNHDAMYWYRQDPGQGLRLIYYSQIVNDFQKGDIAEGYSVSREKKESFPLTVTSAQKNPTAFYLCASTRQGGLNTEAFFGQGTRLTVV.

The CDR3 nucleotides are TGTGCCAGCAGCCAAGCCGGGACAGGGGTGACCAATGAGCAGTTCTTC. Amino acid sequence: CASSQAGTGVTNEQFF. This chain joins TRBV3-1 (or the pseudogene TRBV3-2) and TRBJ2-1, with 10 nucleotides matching TRBD1. Germline values: CDR1 LGHDT, CDR2 YNNKEL (reference sequence). Trimming removed 1 base from V and 6 bases from J; junction bases left unmatched: 6. The CDR3 extends over 16 amino acids.

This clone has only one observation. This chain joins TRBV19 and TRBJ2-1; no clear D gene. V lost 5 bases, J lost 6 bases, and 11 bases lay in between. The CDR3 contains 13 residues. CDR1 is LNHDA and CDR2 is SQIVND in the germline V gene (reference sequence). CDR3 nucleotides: TGTGCCAGTAGTCCCGAACAGTTCAATGAGCAGTTCTTC. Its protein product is CASSPEQFNEQFF. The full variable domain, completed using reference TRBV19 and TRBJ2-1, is DGGITQSPKYLFRKEGQNVTLSCEQNLNHDAMYWYRQDPGQGLRLIYYSQIVNDFQKGDIAEGYSVSREKKESFPLTVTSAQKNPTAFYLCASSPEQFNEQFFGPGTRLTVL.

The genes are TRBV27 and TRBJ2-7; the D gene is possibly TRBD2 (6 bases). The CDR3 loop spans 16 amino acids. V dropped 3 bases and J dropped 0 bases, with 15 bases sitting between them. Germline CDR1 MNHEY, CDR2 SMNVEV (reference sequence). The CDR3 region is CASSLRSIGGSYEQYF. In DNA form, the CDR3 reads TGTGCCAGCAGTTTGAGGAGTATCGGGGGCTCCTACGAGCAGTACTTC.

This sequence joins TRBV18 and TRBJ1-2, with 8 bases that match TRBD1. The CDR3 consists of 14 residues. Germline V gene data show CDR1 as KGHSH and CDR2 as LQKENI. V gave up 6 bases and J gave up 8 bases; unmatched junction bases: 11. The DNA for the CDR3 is TGTGCCAGCTCCTTTCAGGGGGCAGGAGACGGCTACACCTTC. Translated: CASSFQGAGDGYTF.

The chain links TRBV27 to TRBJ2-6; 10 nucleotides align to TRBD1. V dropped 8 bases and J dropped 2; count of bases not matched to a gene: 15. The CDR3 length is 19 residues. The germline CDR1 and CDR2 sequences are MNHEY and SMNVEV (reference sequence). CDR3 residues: CASQKPDRGLRAGANVLTF. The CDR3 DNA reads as TGTGCCAGCCAAAAGCCCGACAGGGGGCTGAGGGCTGGGGCCAACGTCCTGACTTTC.

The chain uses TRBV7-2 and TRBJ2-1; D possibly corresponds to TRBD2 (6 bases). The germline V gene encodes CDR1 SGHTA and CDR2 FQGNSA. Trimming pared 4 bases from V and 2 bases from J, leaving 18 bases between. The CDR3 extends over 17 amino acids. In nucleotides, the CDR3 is TGTGCCAGCAGCTCTCAAGCCGGGAGCCTCACCTACAATGAGCAGTTCTTC. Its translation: CASSSQAGSLTYNEQFF.

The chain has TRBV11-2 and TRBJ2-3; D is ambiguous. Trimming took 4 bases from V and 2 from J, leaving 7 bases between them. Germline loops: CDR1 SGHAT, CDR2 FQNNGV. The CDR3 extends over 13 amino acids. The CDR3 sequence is CASSSRHTDTQYF. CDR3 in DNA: TGTGCCAGCAGCTCCCGACACACAGATACGCAGTATTTT.

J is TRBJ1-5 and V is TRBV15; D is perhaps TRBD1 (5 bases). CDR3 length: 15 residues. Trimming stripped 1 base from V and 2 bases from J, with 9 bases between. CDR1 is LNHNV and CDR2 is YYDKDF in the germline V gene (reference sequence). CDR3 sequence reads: CATSRAGQGNQPQHF. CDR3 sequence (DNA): TGTGCCACCAGCAGAGCAGGGCAGGGCAATCAGCCCCAGCATTTT.

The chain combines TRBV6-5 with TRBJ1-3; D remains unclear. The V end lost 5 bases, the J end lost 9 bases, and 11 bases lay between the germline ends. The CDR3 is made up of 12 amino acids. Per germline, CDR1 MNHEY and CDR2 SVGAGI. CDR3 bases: TGTGCCAGCAGTCTGGAGGTGGCCACCATATATTTT. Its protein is CASSLEVATIYF.

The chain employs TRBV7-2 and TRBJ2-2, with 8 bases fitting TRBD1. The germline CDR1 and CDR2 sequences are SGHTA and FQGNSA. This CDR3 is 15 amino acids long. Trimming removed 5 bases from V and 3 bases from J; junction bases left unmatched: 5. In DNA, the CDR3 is TGTGCCAGCAGCCAAGGGACAGGAGACACCGGGGAGCTGTTTTTT. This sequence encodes CASSQGTGDTGELFF.

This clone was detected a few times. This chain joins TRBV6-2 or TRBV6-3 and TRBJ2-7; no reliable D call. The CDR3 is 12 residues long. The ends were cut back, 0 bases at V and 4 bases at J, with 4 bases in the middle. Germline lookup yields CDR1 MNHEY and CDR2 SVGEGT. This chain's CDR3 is CASSYSPYEQYF. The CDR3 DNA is TGTGCCAGCAGTTACTCCCCGTACGAGCAGTACTTC.

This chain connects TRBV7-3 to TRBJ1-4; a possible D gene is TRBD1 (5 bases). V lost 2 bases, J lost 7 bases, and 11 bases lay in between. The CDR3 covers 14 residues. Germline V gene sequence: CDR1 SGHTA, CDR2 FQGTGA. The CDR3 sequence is CASSLSGAGEKLFF. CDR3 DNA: TGTGCCAGCAGCTTATCTGGGGCAGGTGAAAAACTGTTTTTT.

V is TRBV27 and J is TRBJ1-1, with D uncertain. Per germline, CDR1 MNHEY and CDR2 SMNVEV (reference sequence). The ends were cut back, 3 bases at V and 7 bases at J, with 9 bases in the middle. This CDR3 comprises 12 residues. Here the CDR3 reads CASSFGSGEAFF. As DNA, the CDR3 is TGTGCCAGCAGTTTCGGGAGCGGTGAAGCTTTCTTT.

The CDR3 sequence is CASSLLGRGEETQYF. The CDR3 DNA sequence: TGTGCCAGCAGCTTGTTGGGCAGGGGGGAAGAGACCCAGTACTTC. This sequence joins TRBV5-6 and TRBJ2-5, with a possible D match to TRBD1 (7 bases). V dropped 1 base and J dropped 3 bases, with 13 bases sitting between them. Germline CDR1 SGHDT, CDR2 YYEEEE. CDR3 length: 15 residues. Supplemented by reference TRBV5-6 and TRBJ2-5, the full variable domain reads DAGVTQSPTHLIKTRGQQVTLRCSPKSGHDTVSWYQQALGQGPQFIFQYYEEEERQRGNFPDRFSGHQFPNYSSELNVNALLLGDSALYLCASSLLGRGEETQYFGPGTRLLVL.

CDR3 nucleotides: TGTGCCAGCAGGACAGGGGTAGAGACCCAGTACTTC. Its protein is CASRTGVETQYF. The genes are TRBV28 and TRBJ2-5, with 8 bases matching TRBD1. The CDR3 totals 12 residues. Germline assignment: CDR1 MDHEN and CDR2 SYDVKM. The junction had 1 base not matched to a gene; V was cut back by 6 bases and J by 4 bases.

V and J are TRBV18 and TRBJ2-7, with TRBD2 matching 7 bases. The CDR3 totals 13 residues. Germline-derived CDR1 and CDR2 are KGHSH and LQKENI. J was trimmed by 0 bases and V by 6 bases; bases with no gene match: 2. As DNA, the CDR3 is TGTGCCAGCTCTCGGGACTACTCCTACGAGCAGTACTTC. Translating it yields CASSRDYSYEQYF.

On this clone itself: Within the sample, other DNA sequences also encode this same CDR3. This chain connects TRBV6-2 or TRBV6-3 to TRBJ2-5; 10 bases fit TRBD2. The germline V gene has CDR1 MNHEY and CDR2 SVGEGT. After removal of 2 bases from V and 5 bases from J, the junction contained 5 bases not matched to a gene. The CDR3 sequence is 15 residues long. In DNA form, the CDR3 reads TGTGCCAGCAGTTACCGGCTAGCGGGGGTGGAGACCCAGTACTTC. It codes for CASSYRLAGVETQYF.

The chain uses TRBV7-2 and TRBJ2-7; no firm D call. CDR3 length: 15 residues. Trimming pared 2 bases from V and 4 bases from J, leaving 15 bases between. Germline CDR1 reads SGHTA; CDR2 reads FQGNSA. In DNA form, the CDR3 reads TGTGCCAGCAGCTTATTTAACCAGGCCGTTTACGAGCAGTACTTC. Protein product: CASSLFNQAVYEQYF.

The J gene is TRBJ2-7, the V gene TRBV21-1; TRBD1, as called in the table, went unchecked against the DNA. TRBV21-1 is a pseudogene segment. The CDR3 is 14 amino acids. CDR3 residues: CASRRGTGPYEQYF. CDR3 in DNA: TGTGCCAGCCGTCGGGGGACAGGTCCCTACGAGCAGTACTTC.